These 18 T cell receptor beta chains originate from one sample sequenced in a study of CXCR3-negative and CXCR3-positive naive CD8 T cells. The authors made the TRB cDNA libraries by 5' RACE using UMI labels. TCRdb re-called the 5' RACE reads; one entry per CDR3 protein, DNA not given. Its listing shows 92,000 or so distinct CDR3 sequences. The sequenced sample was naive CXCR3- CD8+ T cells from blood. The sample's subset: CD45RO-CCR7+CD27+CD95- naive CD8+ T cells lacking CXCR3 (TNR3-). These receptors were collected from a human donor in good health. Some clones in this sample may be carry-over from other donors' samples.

The CDR3 spells CSTKGTESNQPQHF. This sequence joins TRBV20-1 and TRBJ1-5; the D gene TCRdb calls, TRBD1, cannot be checked with no DNA. The CDR3 spans 14 residues. Germline CDR1 is DFQATT and CDR2 is SNEGSKA (reference sequence).

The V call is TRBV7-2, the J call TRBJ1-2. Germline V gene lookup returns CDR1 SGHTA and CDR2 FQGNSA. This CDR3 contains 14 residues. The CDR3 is CASSFGGAGYGYTF. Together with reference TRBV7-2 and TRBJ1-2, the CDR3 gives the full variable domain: GAGVSQSPSNKVTEKGKDVELRCDPISGHTALYWYRQSLGQGLEFLIYFQGNSAPDKSGLPSDRFSAERTGGSVSTLTIQRTQQEDSAVYLCASSFGGAGYGYTFGSGTRLTVV.

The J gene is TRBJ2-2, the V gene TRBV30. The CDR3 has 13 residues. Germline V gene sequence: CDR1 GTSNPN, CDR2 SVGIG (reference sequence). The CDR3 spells CAWSAMNAGELFF.

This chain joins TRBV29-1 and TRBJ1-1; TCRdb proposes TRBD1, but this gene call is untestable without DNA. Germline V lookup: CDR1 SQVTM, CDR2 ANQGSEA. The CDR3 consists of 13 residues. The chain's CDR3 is CSVDGQSWTAALF.

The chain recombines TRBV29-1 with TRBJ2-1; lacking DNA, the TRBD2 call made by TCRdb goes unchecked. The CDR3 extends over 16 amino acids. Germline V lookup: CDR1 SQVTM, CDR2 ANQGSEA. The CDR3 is CSVEKGLSVTYNEQFF.

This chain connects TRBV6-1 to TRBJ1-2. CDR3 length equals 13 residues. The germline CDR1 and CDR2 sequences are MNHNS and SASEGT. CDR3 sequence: CASSGGPAGGYTF.

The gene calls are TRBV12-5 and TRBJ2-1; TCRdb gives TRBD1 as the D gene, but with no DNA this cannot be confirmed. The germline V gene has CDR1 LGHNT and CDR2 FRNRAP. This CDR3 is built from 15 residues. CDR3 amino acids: CASGLPVSNNNEQFF.

CDR3 residues: CSVGGFSSTDTQYF. This chain uses TRBV29-1 with TRBJ2-3. This CDR3 region has 14 residues. Looked up from germline, CDR1 is SQVTM and CDR2 is ANQGSEA.

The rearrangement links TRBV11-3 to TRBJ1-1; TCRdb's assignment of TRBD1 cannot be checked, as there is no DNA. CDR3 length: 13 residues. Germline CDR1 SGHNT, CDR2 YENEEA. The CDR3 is CASSLGGTEEAFF.

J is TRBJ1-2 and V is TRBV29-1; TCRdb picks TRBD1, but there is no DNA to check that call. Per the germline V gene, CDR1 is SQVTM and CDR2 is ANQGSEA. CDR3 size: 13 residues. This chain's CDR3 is CSVKEGADYGYTF.

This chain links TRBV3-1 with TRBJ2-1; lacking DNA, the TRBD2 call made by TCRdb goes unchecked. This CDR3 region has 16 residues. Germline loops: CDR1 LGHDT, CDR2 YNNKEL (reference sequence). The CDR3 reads CASSPTSGGPYNEQFF.

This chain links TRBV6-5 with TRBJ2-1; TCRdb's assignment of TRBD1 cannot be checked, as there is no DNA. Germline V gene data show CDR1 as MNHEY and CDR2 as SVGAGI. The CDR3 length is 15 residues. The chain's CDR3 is CASSYSDRVYNEQFF.

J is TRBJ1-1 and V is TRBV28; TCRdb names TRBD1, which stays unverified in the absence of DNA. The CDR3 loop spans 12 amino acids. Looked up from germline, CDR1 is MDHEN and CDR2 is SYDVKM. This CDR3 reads CASRQGSLEAFF.

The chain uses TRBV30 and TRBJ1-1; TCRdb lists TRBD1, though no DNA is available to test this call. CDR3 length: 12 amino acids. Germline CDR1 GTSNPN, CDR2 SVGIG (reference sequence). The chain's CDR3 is CAWSVLKAGGTF.

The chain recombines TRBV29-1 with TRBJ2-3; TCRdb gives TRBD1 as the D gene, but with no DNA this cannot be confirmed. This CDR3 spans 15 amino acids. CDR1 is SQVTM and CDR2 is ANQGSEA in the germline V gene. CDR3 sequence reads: CSVEVYRQGKDTQYF.

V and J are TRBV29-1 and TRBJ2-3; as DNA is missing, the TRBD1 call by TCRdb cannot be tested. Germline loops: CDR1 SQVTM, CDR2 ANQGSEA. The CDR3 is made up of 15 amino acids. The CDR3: CSVDGDQDAPYTQYF.

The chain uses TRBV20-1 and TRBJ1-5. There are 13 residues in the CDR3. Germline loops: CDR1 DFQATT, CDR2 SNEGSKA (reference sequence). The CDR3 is CSAREGWGQPQHF.

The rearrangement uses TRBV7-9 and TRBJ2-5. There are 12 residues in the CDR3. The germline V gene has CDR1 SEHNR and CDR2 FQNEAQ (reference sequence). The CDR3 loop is CASKSGEETQYF.